The 5 T cell receptor beta chains below were found in one sample sequenced in a study of early T cells in non-severe SARS-CoV-2 infection (dated by TCRdb to the early 2020s). The method behind the library was 5' RACE. Sequencing relied on a NextSeq 500. The public reads were run again by TCRdb, first through fastp at Q25 and then through MiXCR, and only productive beta chains were kept. Every CDR3 protein is listed once, alongside the most common genes and DNA of its rows. Within this sample are tens of thousands of distinct CDR3 sequences, with more than 4.5% of them counted one time only. The top ten constitute about 4.9% of the sample. The sample consisted of whole blood, taken at baseline. The receptors were gathered from an adult who was a healthcare worker with PCR-confirmed SARS-CoV-2 infection or an uninfected control (not recorded which).

This clonotype was recorded at least ten times. The chain combines TRBV7-6 with TRBJ2-5; 7 nucleotides match TRBD2. The CDR3 has 15 amino acids. Germline V CDR1 and CDR2: SGHVS, FNYEAQ. The V gene end was trimmed by 3 bases and the J gene end by 5 bases; junction bases not matched to a gene: 9. This CDR3 reads CASSFFQRGGETQYF. In DNA, the CDR3 is TGTGCCAGCAGCTTCTTTCAAAGGGGAGGGGAGACCCAGTACTTC.

This chain uses TRBV3-1 with TRBJ2-1; D remains ambiguous. CDR1 LGHDT and CDR2 YNNKEL come from the germline V gene (reference sequence). CDR3 length: 15 residues. With 2 bases removed from V and 4 bases from J, the gap between germline ends came to 12 bases. CDR3 protein: CASSQQPSAYNEQFF. CDR3 bases: TGTGCCAGCAGCCAACAACCGTCGGCTTACAATGAGCAGTTCTTC.

This clonotype was recorded at least ten times. V and J are TRBV28 and TRBJ2-7; D may match TRBD1 or TRBD2 (6 bases each). V dropped 5 bases and J dropped 6 bases, with 23 bases sitting between them. This CDR3 has 16 residues. CDR1 and CDR2 (germline): MDHEN, SYDVKM. The DNA of the CDR3 is TGTGCCAGCAGTGAGGCAAGGGGGGTAACGATCTGCGAGCAGTACTTC. It is translated as CASSEARGVTICEQYF.

Many counts were recorded for this clonotype. The chain employs TRBV5-1 and TRBJ2-5; no firm D call. In germline, CDR1 is SGHRS, CDR2 YFSETQ. The V gene lost 0 bases and the J gene lost 4 bases, with 7 bases spanning the gap. The CDR3 is 13 residues long. CDR3 bases: TGCGCCAGCAGCTTGGCCATTGGAGAGACCCAGTACTTC. Its translation: CASSLAIGETQYF.

Ten or more counts support this clonotype. This chain links TRBV24-1 with TRBJ2-1; TRBD2 matches 10 bases. The CDR3 runs 16 residues. Trimming removed 0 bases from V and 5 bases from J; junction bases left unmatched: 3. Germline V CDR1 and CDR2: KGHDR, SFDVKD. CDR3 region: CATSDLRAGGNNEQFF. CDR3 in DNA: TGTGCCACCAGTGATTTGAGAGCGGGAGGGAACAATGAGCAGTTCTTC.